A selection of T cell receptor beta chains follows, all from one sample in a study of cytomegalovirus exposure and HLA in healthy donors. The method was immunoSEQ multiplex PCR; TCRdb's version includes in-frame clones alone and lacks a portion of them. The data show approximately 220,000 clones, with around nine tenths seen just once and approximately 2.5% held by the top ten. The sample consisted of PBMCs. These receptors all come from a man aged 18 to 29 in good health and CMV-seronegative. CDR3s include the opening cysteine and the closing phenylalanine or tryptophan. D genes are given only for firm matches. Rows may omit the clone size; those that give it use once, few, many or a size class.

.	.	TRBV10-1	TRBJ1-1	CASSGQKNTEAFF	TGCGCCAGCAGTGGCCAGAAGAACACTGAAGCTTTCTTT
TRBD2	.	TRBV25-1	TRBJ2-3	CASSVLGRTDTQYF	TGTGCCAGCAGTGTTCTCGGGAGGACAGATACGCAGTATTTT
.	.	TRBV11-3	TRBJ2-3	CASSPHLSTDTQYF	TGTGCCAGCAGCCCACACCTGAGCACAGATACGCAGTATTTT
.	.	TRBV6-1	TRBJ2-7	CASSSRHLSYEQYF	TGTGCCAGCAGCAGTAGACACTTGTCCTACGAGCAGTACTTC
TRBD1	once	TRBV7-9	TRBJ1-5	CASSLGTGDTLQPQHF	TGTGCCAGCAGCTTAGGGACAGGGGATACCCTACAGCCCCAGCATTTT
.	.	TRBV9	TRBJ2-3	CASSVGGGRGVTDTQYF	TGTGCCAGCAGCGTAGGAGGTGGCAGGGGGGTCACAGATACGCAGTATTTT
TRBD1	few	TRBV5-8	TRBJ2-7	CASSRGQGLYEQYF	TGTGCCAGCAGCAGGGGACAGGGGCTCTACGAGCAGTACTTC
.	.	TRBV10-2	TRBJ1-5	CASSAQGGQPQHF	TGCGCCAGCAGTGCGCAGGGTGGCCAGCCCCAGCATTTT
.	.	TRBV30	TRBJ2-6	CAWSVVWAGANVLTF	TGTGCCTGGAGTGTAGTATGGGCCGGGGCCAACGTCCTGACTTTC
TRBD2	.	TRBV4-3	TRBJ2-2	CASSLGRTSGSTGELFF	TGCGCCAGCAGCCTAGGAAGGACTAGCGGGAGTACCGGGGAGCTGTTTTTT
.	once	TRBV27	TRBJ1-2	CASSLTSALGYTF	TGTGCCAGCAGTTTAACTTCTGCATTAGGCTACACCTTC
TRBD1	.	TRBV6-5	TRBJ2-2	CASSPGQGSGELFF	TGTGCCAGCAGCCCTGGACAGGGCTCCGGGGAGCTGTTTTTT
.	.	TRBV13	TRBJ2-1	CASSLGVREQFF	TGTGCCAGCAGCTTGGGAGTCCGGGAGCAGTTCTTC
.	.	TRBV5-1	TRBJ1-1	CASSPGGTLNTEAFF	TGCGCCAGCAGCCCGGGGGGCACCTTGAACACTGAAGCTTTCTTT
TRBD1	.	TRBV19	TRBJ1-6	CASSILSPGQYNSPLHF	TGTGCCAGTAGTATACTTTCGCCGGGACAGTATAATTCACCCCTCCACTTT
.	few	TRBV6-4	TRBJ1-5	CASSVTEGGQPQHF	TGTGCCAGCAGTGTAACAGAAGGTGGTCAGCCCCAGCATTTT
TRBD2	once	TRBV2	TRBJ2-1	CASSGGLASNEQFF	TGTGCCAGCAGTGGGGGACTAGCTAGCAATGAGCAGTTCTTC
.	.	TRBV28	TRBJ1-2	CASSLVAAGGYTF	TGTGCCAGCAGTTTAGTGGCCGCAGGTGGCTACACCTTC
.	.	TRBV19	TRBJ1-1	CASSILGAKNTEAFF	TGTGCCAGTAGTATTTTGGGGGCGAAGAACACTGAAGCTTTCTTT
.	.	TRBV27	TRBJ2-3	CASSYLSGPGTTDTQYF	TGTGCCAGCAGTTACCTGTCGGGGCCTGGGACAACAGATACGCAGTATTTT
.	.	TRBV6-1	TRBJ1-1	CASSEDAHLSEAFF	TGTGCCAGCAGTGAAGACGCCCATTTAAGTGAGGCTTTCTTT
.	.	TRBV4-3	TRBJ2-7	CASSQDFRQSYEQYF	TGCGCCAGCAGCCAAGATTTCCGACAGTCTTACGAGCAGTACTTC
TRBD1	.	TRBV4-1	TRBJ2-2	CASSQTGTGVRELFF	TGCGCCAGCAGCCAGACCGGGACAGGGGTCCGGGAGCTGTTTTTT